The clone carrying this T cell receptor (beta chain) came up a few times. Its target is not known. Time point of the sample: neoterminal ileum biopsy at postoperative endoscopy, about 6 months after surgery. Repertoires were generated with immunoSEQ multiplex PCR, while TCRdb's copy carries only in-frame clones and drops some. This sample yields almost 15,000 clones, of which 65% to 80% are seen a single time; approximately 4% belongs to the top ten. The sample belongs to a study of T cell repertoires in ileal Crohn's disease. Study information: Approximately 32% were active smokers at surgery; median disease duration was almost 8 years. About half received postoperative treatment, about a dozen with thiopurines and 15 to 20 anti-TNF. Study-wide findings and caveats: Sorted CD8 T cells held more high-frequency clones than CD4.

This CDR3 contains 14 residues. From germline, CDR1 is LGHNA and CDR2 YSLEER. The V end lost 0 bases, the J end lost 7 bases, and 10 bases lay between the germline ends. Material: ileal tissue. This receptor was taken from an adult with Crohn's disease. The rearrangement links TRBV4-3 to TRBJ2-1, with D tentatively TRBD2 (5 bases). The CDR3 DNA follows: TGCGCCAGCAGCCAAGAGGCTAGCTCAAATGAGCAGTTCTTC. This translates into CASSQEASSNEQFF.